The 32 T cell receptor beta chains below were found in one sample sequenced in a study of blood T cells in healthy people across ages. Combining a sample-barcoded 5' primer with a J-beta primer mix, a second PCR ran for 7 to 11 cycles. TCRdb re-called the 5' RACE reads with MiXCR, one entry per CDR3 protein. This table holds roughly 800,000 distinct CDR3 sequences, around 36% found once. The sample consisted of blood. Every receptor here comes from a man aged 18 to 30 in good health.

With respect to this clonotype: One end of the junction varies from germline; a read error may be responsible. The chain combines TRBV9 with TRBJ1-2; TRBD1 matches 7 bases. The CDR3 runs to 15 residues. Germline V gene lookup returns CDR1 SGDLS and CDR2 YYNGEE. This chain's CDR3 is CASSVEAGGDYGCTF. CDR3 nucleotide sequence: TGTGCCAGCAGCGTAGAGGCAGGGGGTGACTATGGCTGCACCTTC.

The chain recombines TRBV21-1 with TRBJ2-1. TRBV21-1 is tagged as a pseudogene. The CDR3 totals 13 residues. The CDR3 is CASSNRHYNEQFF. In DNA, the CDR3 is TGTGCCAGCAGCAATAGACATTACAATGAGCAGTTCTTC.

The chain links TRBV7-9 to TRBJ2-2; D might be TRBD1 (6 bases). V shed 5 bases and J shed 5 bases, with 15 bases lying between them. This CDR3 is 15 amino acids long. Germline V gene data show CDR1 as SEHNR and CDR2 as FQNEAQ (reference sequence). The CDR3 DNA is TGTGCCAGCAGCGATCGGGCAGGGGAGACCGGGGAGCTGTTTTTT. Residues: CASSDRAGETGELFF.

The chain uses TRBV14 and TRBJ1-1, with D maybe TRBD1 (5 bases). The germline V gene has CDR1 SGHDN and CDR2 FVKESK. This CDR3 region has 18 residues. V gave up 3 bases and J gave up 3 bases, with 23 bases separating them. CDR3 region: CASSHRRQNLGRDTEAFF. The CDR3 DNA is TGTGCCAGCAGCCATCGAAGACAGAACCTCGGGCGGGACACTGAAGCTTTCTTT.

The CDR3 sequence: CASSQSTGGGNQPQHF. In DNA form, the CDR3 reads TGCGCCAGCAGCCAGTCCACAGGGGGCGGCAATCAGCCCCAGCATTTT. The gene calls are TRBV4-3 and TRBJ1-5, with 9 bases identical to TRBD1. J gave up 2 bases and V 3 bases, and 5 bases lay outside the gene matches. The germline V gene encodes CDR1 LGHNA and CDR2 YSLEER. The CDR3 has 16 residues.

The chain recombines TRBV29-1 with TRBJ2-7; TRBD2 agrees at 13 bases. The CDR3 is 17 amino acids. Germline V gene data show CDR1 as SQVTM and CDR2 as ANQGSEA. V lost 6 bases to trimming and J lost 0 bases; unmatched junction nucleotides: 11. The DNA of the CDR3 is TGCAGCGTCCATGGACTAGCGGGGGTAAAGGGCTCCTACGAGCAGTACTTC. As protein: CSVHGLAGVKGSYEQYF.

This chain joins TRBV6-5 and TRBJ2-7, with TRBD1 matching over 8 bases. V shed 5 bases, J shed 2 bases, and the junction held 8 bases outside the gene matches. Germline CDR1 is MNHEY and CDR2 is SVGAGI. This CDR3 region has 15 residues. CDR3 DNA sequence: TGTGCCAGCAGTGGACAGGGAACGAACGCCTACGAGCAGTACTTC. Amino acids: CASSGQGTNAYEQYF.

Worth noting for this clonotype: This sequence may be a read error, since a much larger clone differs from it by one base. The chain carries TRBV4-3 and TRBJ2-3, with D hard to call. The CDR3 spans 15 residues. CDR1 is LGHNA, CDR2 YSLEER, per germline. CDR3 region: CASNQDRPAEDTQYF. For the CDR3, the DNA is TGCGCCAGCAACCAAGATCGGCCTGCGGAAGATACGCAGTATTTT.

The sample holds a few counts of this clonotype. The chain uses TRBV7-9 and TRBJ1-1, with D perhaps matching TRBD1 (6 bases). V gave up 2 bases and J gave up 0 bases, with 13 bases separating them. This CDR3 has 16 residues. Looked up from germline, CDR1 is SEHNR and CDR2 is FQNEAQ (reference sequence). The CDR3 spells CASSLTQGPLNTEAFF. CDR3 DNA: TGTGCCAGCAGCTTAACGCAGGGGCCCTTGAACACTGAAGCTTTCTTT.

Details on this clonotype: A read error may produce the germline difference seen at one junction end. This rearrangement joins TRBV12-3 or TRBV12-4 to TRBJ1-6; D possibly corresponds to TRBD1 (5 bases). The CDR3 spans 14 residues. The CDR3 sequence is CASSLGGTGSPPHF. CDR3 bases: TGTGCCAGCAGTTTAGGGGGCACGGGTTCACCCCCCCACTTT.

The rearrangement links TRBV6-5 to TRBJ1-2; 8 nucleotides match TRBD1. The CDR3 is made up of 13 amino acids. V was clipped by 6 bases and J by 4 bases; unmatched bases: 4. From germline, CDR1 is MNHEY and CDR2 SVGAGI. The CDR3 loop is CASRSDRAYGYTF. CDR3 coding DNA: TGTGCCAGCAGATCGGACAGGGCCTATGGCTACACCTTC.

This chain joins TRBV7-2 and TRBJ2-3; D gene unclear. The CDR3 consists of 17 residues. CDR1 and CDR2 from the germline V gene are SGHTA and FQGNSA. V was clipped by 1 base and J by 1 base, with 15 bases between them. CDR3 DNA sequence: TGTGCCAGCAGCTTAGGACAAGTTGATGGGGGCACAGATACGCAGTATTTT. It specifies CASSLGQVDGGTDTQYF.

Regarding this clonotype: A clone one base away is much larger, so this may be a read error. The gene calls are TRBV12-3 or TRBV12-4 and TRBJ1-2, with a tentative D call TRBD1 (5 bases). The CDR3 runs 14 residues. In DNA, the CDR3 is TGTGCCGGCAGTTTAGAGGGGAGACGCTATGGCTACACCTTC. Translating gives CAGSLEGRRYGYTF.

A remark on this clonotype: An end of the junction differs from the germline gene, which may be a read error. V gene TRBV14 combines with J gene TRBJ2-7; D gene uncertain. Germline V gene lookup returns CDR1 SGHDN and CDR2 FVKESK. The CDR3 spans 17 residues. The CDR3 DNA sequence: TGTGCCCGCAGCCAAGATCCCTCAAGTGCCAGCTCCTACGAGCAGTACTTC. Protein: CARSQDPSSASSYEQYF.

In this sample, this clonotype turned up a few times. CDR3: CASSQDKGGTEAFF. In DNA form, the CDR3 reads TGTGCCAGCAGCCAGGACAAAGGGGGAACTGAAGCTTTCTTT. The J gene is TRBJ1-1, the V gene TRBV4-2, with D possibly being TRBD1 (6 bases). Per germline, CDR1 LGHNA and CDR2 YNFKEQ. The V gene lost 3 bases and the J gene lost 5 bases, with 13 bases spanning the gap. The CDR3 extends over 14 amino acids.

The gene calls are TRBV29-1 and TRBJ1-2; 10 nucleotides agree with TRBD1. The CDR3 length is 12 residues. The trim removed 8 bases at V and 6 bases at J, leaving 6 bases unmatched. CDR1 and CDR2 from the germline V gene are SQVTM and ANQGSEA. CDR3 amino acids: CSSGQGKDGYTF. For the CDR3, the DNA is TGCAGCTCGGGACAGGGGAAGGATGGCTACACCTTC.

This clonotype has a handful of counts. The chain carries TRBV5-6 and TRBJ2-1; D possibly uses TRBD1 or TRBD2 (5 bases each). The CDR3 spans 13 residues. CDR1 and CDR2 from the germline V gene are SGHDT and YYEEEE. Trimming stripped 3 bases from V and 6 bases from J, with 10 bases between. The CDR3 DNA sequence: TGTGCCAGCAGCTGGGGACGCCCCAATGAGCAGTTCTTC. Protein: CASSWGRPNEQFF.

This clonotype was counted many times. The rearrangement joins TRBV10-3 to TRBJ1-1; no definite D call. This CDR3 contains 11 residues. Germline CDR1 ENHRY, CDR2 SYGVKD. Trimming took off 5 bases at V and 2 bases at J, with 3 bases between the two ends. The CDR3 coding sequence is TGTGCCATCAGTCAAAACACTGAAGCTTTCTTT. Translation: CAISQNTEAFF.

CDR3 bases: TGTGCCAGCAGCTTGAATACAGGGGGGGAGACCCAGTTCTTC. This gives the protein CASSLNTGGETQFF. This sequence joins TRBV11-2 and TRBJ2-5; D possibly corresponds to TRBD1 (8 bases). The assigned J gene may be wrong: the sequence end matches TRBJ2-1 better. Germline CDR1 SGHAT, CDR2 FQNNGV. This CDR3 spans 14 amino acids.

V and J are TRBV12-3 or TRBV12-4 and TRBJ1-1; unclear D gene. Deletions cut 7 bases from V and 1 base from J, with 10 bases between. The length of the CDR3 is 13 residues. Here the CDR3 DNA reads TGTGCCAGCAAGGCCAGGAAGAACACTGAAGCTTTCTTT. Protein product: CASKARKNTEAFF.

V and J are TRBV4-3 and TRBJ1-3, with a possible D match to TRBD1 (6 bases). From germline, CDR1 is LGHNA and CDR2 YSLEER. Trimming took off 2 bases at V and 3 bases at J, with 17 bases between the two ends. The CDR3 is 17 residues long. The CDR3 DNA sequence: TGCGCCAGCAGCCAAAAAACGACAGGACTTTTTGGAAACACCATATATTTT. Translation gives CASSQKTTGLFGNTIYF.

This clonotype was found many times. The chain joins TRBV10-3 to TRBJ2-7; 7 bases line up with TRBD1. V shed 7 bases, J shed 6 bases, and the junction held 18 bases outside the gene matches. The CDR3 contains 16 residues. CDR1 ENHRY and CDR2 SYGVKD come from the germline V gene. Here the CDR3 reads CAIIRVARTGEGEQYF. CDR3 nucleotides: TGTGCCATCATAAGGGTCGCCCGGACAGGAGAGGGCGAGCAGTACTTC.

V and J are TRBV5-6 and TRBJ2-1, with D unresolved. The V end lost 5 bases, the J end lost 4 bases, and 13 bases lay between the germline ends. Per the germline V gene, CDR1 is SGHDT and CDR2 is YYEEEE. This CDR3 region has 14 residues. DNA of the CDR3: TGTGCCAGCAGTCCCGGGTCAGTGTACAATGAGCAGTTCTTC. This sequence encodes CASSPGSVYNEQFF.

In the case of this clonotype: The junction departs from the called germline gene at one end, perhaps through a read error. The rearrangement joins TRBV12-3 or TRBV12-4 to TRBJ1-1, with D possibly TRBD1 on 6 matching bases. CDR3 length: 16 amino acids. CDR3 residues: CASSSGTRTWNPEAFF. For the CDR3, the DNA is TGTGCCAGCAGTTCCGGGACAAGGACGTGGAACCCTGAAGCTTTCTTT.

This clonotype was counted only a few times. The J gene is TRBJ1-5, the V gene TRBV5-1; no definite D call. V lost 3 bases to trimming and J lost 4 bases, with 14 bases between them. Germline V gene sequence: CDR1 SGHRS, CDR2 YFSETQ. The CDR3 has 15 residues. This CDR3 reads CASSSDGEGNQPQHF. The CDR3 DNA follows: TGCGCCAGCAGCTCTGACGGGGAGGGTAATCAGCCCCAGCATTTT.

The chain carries TRBV7-2 and TRBJ2-7; a weak D match, TRBD2 (6 bases). The J call is uncertain, as TRBJ2-5 better fits the DNA end. Germline V gene sequence: CDR1 SGHTA, CDR2 FQGNSA. The CDR3 runs 14 residues. CDR3 sequence: CASSSPTRTETQYF. The CDR3 DNA is TGTGCCAGCAGCTCCCCGACTAGGACGGAGACCCAGTACTTC.

This chain joins TRBV4-2 and TRBJ2-1; D not resolved. V was clipped by 0 bases and J by 3 bases, with 9 bases between them. The germline V gene has CDR1 LGHNA and CDR2 YNFKEQ. The CDR3 runs to 15 residues. CDR3 DNA: TGTGCCAGCAGCCAAGATGTAGGCAGCTACAATGAGCAGTTCTTC. Protein product: CASSQDVGSYNEQFF.

This clonotype was recorded a few times. The V call is TRBV4-2, the J call TRBJ2-7; tentatively, D is TRBD2 (6 bases). Germline V gene data show CDR1 as LGHNA and CDR2 as YNFKEQ. Trimming pared 0 bases from V and 7 bases from J, leaving 10 bases between. CDR3 length: 13 residues. The CDR3 sequence: CASSQERGYEQYF. Written as DNA, the CDR3 is TGTGCCAGCAGCCAAGAACGGGGGTATGAGCAGTACTTC.

This clonotype was counted only a few times. V is TRBV6-2 or TRBV6-3 and J is TRBJ1-6; 9 positions match TRBD1. CDR1 and CDR2 (germline): MNHEY, SVGEGT. J lost 9 bases, V lost 6 bases, and 3 bases had no gene match. This CDR3 is 13 amino acids long. CDR3 residues: CASSQQGASPLHF. The CDR3 nucleotides are TGTGCCAGCAGCCAACAGGGGGCTTCACCCCTCCACTTT.

In the case of this clonotype: A much larger clone is a single base away; this may be a read error. The V and J genes are TRBV15 and TRBJ2-3; 8 bases fit TRBD2. CDR3 length: 16 amino acids. Per germline, CDR1 LNHNV and CDR2 YYDKDF (reference sequence). Germline trimming cut 3 bases from V and 1 base from J; bases unmatched to any gene: 6. DNA for the CDR3: TGTGCCACCAGCAGTAGCGTCGGGGGGGGCACAGATACGCAGTATTTT. Protein sequence: CATSSSVGGGTDTQYF.

This rearrangement joins TRBV20-1 to TRBJ2-3; D is perhaps TRBD2 (7 bases). The CDR3 is 15 residues long. V was cut by 3 bases and J by 10 bases, with 23 bases left in between. CDR1 is DFQATT and CDR2 is SNEGSKA in the germline V gene (reference sequence). CDR3 protein: CSARARGRWEAAQYF. CDR3 coding DNA: TGCAGTGCTAGGGCGCGGGGGCGGTGGGAGGCTGCGCAGTATTTT.

This chain links TRBV20-1 with TRBJ2-1, with TRBD2 matching 10 bases. CDR3 length: 15 residues. After removal of 6 bases from V and 5 bases from J, the junction contained 10 bases not matched to a gene. Germline loops: CDR1 DFQATT, CDR2 SNEGSKA (reference sequence). This CDR3 reads CSAPPTSGADNEQFF. The CDR3 region has the DNA TGCAGTGCCCCCCCTACTAGCGGGGCGGACAATGAGCAGTTCTTC.